What follows describes a single TCR beta chain. Its antigen is unidentified. The CDR3 regions of TCR beta were amplified from RNA transcripts. A set of HTBI primers served as the primers for a first-round RT-PCR of the TCR CDR3. TCRdb reanalysed the multiplex PCR reads using MiXCR and keeps one entry per CDR3 protein. The sample lists hundreds of thousands of distinct CDR3 sequences, around 13% occurring once. The data were obtained in a study of T cells in Graves' hyperthyroidism and ophthalmopathy. The wider study: Once the initial diagnosis was made, peripheral blood was obtained before any treatment.

Regarding the study as a whole: Ophthalmopathy got predicted by the model a median roughly six months before its onset.

This receptor was obtained from a woman aged 40 to 50 with Graves' hyperthyroidism. Material: blood.

CDR3 region: CSVDYGTGNTGELFF. CDR3 coding DNA: TGCAGCGTGGACTACGGGACAGGAAACACCGGGGAGCTGTTTTTT. V and J are TRBV29-1 and TRBJ2-2; 8 bases match TRBD1. The V and J ends lost 6 bases and 2 bases, in that order; junction bases with no gene match: 8. The V gene's germline CDR1 is SQVTM and CDR2 ANQGSEA. This CDR3 has 15 amino acids.